This TCR beta chain was observed in a study of shared clonotypes between healthy human individuals. The germline CDR1 and CDR2 sequences are MNHEY and SVGAGI. Deletions cut 2 bases from V and 4 bases from J, with 14 bases between. This CDR3 region has 15 residues. Sorted-subset replicate PCR reactions were performed with approximately 180 ng DNA, corresponding to 30,000 to 35,000 T cell genomes. Generated by immunoSEQ multiplex PCR, the TCRdb table keeps only in-frame clones and is missing some. Of 1 million to 1.3 million clones listed, about four fifths are singletons. This clone was observed a handful of times. Its cognate antigen is unknown. Study results and caveats: There were few donors, and this limited the genetic and exposure-history diversity represented. Sharing of clonotypes among donors was expected to vary with sequencing depth.

Specimen: memory CD4+ T cells from PBMCs. Subset here: CD45RA-negative fraction. The clonotype originates from a man aged 18 to 35 in good health. Some clones in this sample may be carry-over from other donors' samples. The V call is TRBV6-5, the J call TRBJ1-1; D might be TRBD1 (5 bases). CDR3: CASSYATRVGTEAFF. The CDR3 bases are TGTGCCAGCAGTTACGCAACCAGGGTTGGCACTGAAGCTTTCTTT.